This TCR beta chain was obtained from a study of identical twins. From the 5' RACE reads, TCRdb called clonotypes with MiXCR, one entry per CDR3 protein. The sample carries approximately 220,000 distinct CDR3 sequences, 6% to 8.5% recorded once. This clonotype has a count of ten or more. CDR1 DFQATT and CDR2 SNEGSKA come from the germline V gene (reference sequence). This CDR3 is built from 14 residues. The ends were cut back, 0 bases at V and 7 bases at J, with 15 bases in the middle. The same sample was also studied in work on yellow fever vaccine responses in identical twins.

The rearrangement links TRBV20-1 to TRBJ2-5; perhaps TRBD1 as D (6 bases). This receptor was obtained from a woman younger than 35 in good health. What was sequenced was CD8+ T cells sorted from blood. The CDR3 reads CSARDRDNLGTQYF. Written as DNA, the CDR3 is TGCAGTGCTAGAGATCGGGACAATCTTGGGACCCAGTACTTC.